These 9 T cell receptor beta chains came from one sample sequenced in a study of OX40 agonist ivuxolimab in advanced cancers. The protocol was immunoSEQ multiplex PCR, while the TCRdb copy is restricted to in-frame clones and leaves out a portion. Of about 29,000 clones listed, 85% to 95% are singletons. Sequenced material: CD4+ or CD8+ T cells sorted from blood, taken in a trial of the OX40 agonist ivuxolimab. These receptors all come from an adult with an advanced solid tumor such as melanoma, head and neck, liver or kidney cancer.

This sequence joins TRBV6-1 and TRBJ2-7; 10 bases map to TRBD1. Trimming took 6 bases from V and 7 from J; bases not matched to a gene: 9. CDR3 length: 14 residues. The germline V gene encodes CDR1 MNHNS and CDR2 SASEGT. The CDR3: CASRDRQGAGEQYF. CDR3 DNA sequence: TGTGCCAGCAGAGACAGACAGGGGGCGGGTGAGCAGTACTTC.

This clone was counted between two and nine times. The rearrangement joins TRBV7-2 to TRBJ2-3; maybe TRBD2 (5 bases). V was pared by 5 bases and J by 4 bases, with 13 bases between. This CDR3 comprises 14 residues. Germline lookup yields CDR1 SGHTA and CDR2 FQGNSA. CDR3 sequence reads: CASSPRDSADTQYF. The CDR3, as DNA: TGTGCCAGCAGCCCCCGGGATAGCGCAGATACGCAGTATTTT.

This chain uses TRBV5-6 with TRBJ1-5, with D possibly matching TRBD1 (5 bases). The CDR3 is made up of 14 amino acids. Between the trimmed V and J ends, which lost 4 bases and 4 bases, there was a span of 12 bases. Germline assignment: CDR1 SGHDT and CDR2 YYEEEE. CDR3 in amino acids: CASSRRGGNQPQHF. The CDR3 DNA reads TGTGCCAGCAGCAGGCGCGGGGGAAATCAGCCCCAGCATTTT.

The chain is built from TRBV9 and TRBJ1-4; 8 bases align to TRBD1. Germline CDR1 is SGDLS and CDR2 is YYNGEE. V was clipped by 0 bases and J by 8 bases; unmatched bases: 6. The length of the CDR3 is 15 residues. The CDR3 spells CASSVGVTGVEKLFF. Written as DNA, the CDR3 is TGTGCCAGCAGCGTAGGGGTGACAGGGGTCGAAAAACTGTTTTTT.

The J gene is TRBJ2-1, the V gene TRBV6-5; 10 bases map to TRBD1. With V trimmed by 1 base and J by 9 bases, 3 bases remained unmatched. The CDR3 extends over 14 amino acids. Germline V gives CDR1 MNHEY, CDR2 SVGAGI. In DNA form, the CDR3 reads TGTGCCAGCAGTTACTTGACAGGGGGCGGTGAGCAGTTCTTC. Translated: CASSYLTGGGEQFF.

This clone was seen only once. This rearrangement joins TRBV2 to TRBJ1-1, with D maybe TRBD1 (5 bases). Trimming took 2 bases from V and 0 from J, leaving 10 bases between them. This CDR3 spans 15 amino acids. Per the germline V gene, CDR1 is SNHLY and CDR2 is FYNNEI. The CDR3: CASSEWGYLNTEAFF. The CDR3 DNA follows: TGTGCCAGCAGTGAATGGGGCTACTTGAACACTGAAGCTTTCTTT.

The rearrangement links TRBV5-5 to TRBJ2-7, with 9 bases matching TRBD1. This CDR3 is 17 amino acids long. J lost 2 bases, V lost 1 base, and 10 bases had no gene match. Looked up from germline, CDR1 is SGHKS and CDR2 is YYEKEE (reference sequence). In DNA form, the CDR3 reads TGTGCCAGCAGCTTGAGGGCTATGGGACAGGGCACCTACGAGCAGTACTTC. As protein: CASSLRAMGQGTYEQYF.

This chain uses TRBV4-3 with TRBJ2-1; TRBD2 matches 7 bases. The CDR3 runs 15 residues. CDR1 and CDR2 (germline): LGHNA, YSLEER. The J segment lost 0 bases and the V segment lost 3 bases, leaving 2 bases of the junction unmatched. The CDR3 DNA reads as TGCGCCAGCAGCCACGGGGGGAGCTCCTACAATGAGCAGTTCTTC. Residues: CASSHGGSSYNEQFF.

The rearrangement uses TRBV27 and TRBJ1-5; tentatively, D is TRBD1 (5 bases). Trimming pared 0 bases from V and 5 bases from J, leaving 8 bases between. The CDR3 is 14 residues long. In germline, CDR1 is MNHEY, CDR2 SMNVEV (reference sequence). The CDR3 is CASSLSLGDQPQHF. In DNA, the CDR3 is TGTGCCAGCAGTTTATCCCTAGGGGATCAGCCCCAGCATTTT.